This T cell receptor beta chain was captured by sequencing in a study of blood T cell repertoires in COVID-19. Study-level background: PBMCs, B-cell-depleted T cells, or T cells were the source of the cDNA or gDNA that made up the material.

In the authors' methods: How many nucleated cells were present was estimated from reference gene primer amplification. Method: immunoSEQ multiplex PCR; TCRdb's copy keeps in-frame clones and lacks some. V and J calls and clone size are those listed in that table; D and trimming were worked out from the DNA. The repertoire holds approximately 300,000 clones, with approximately 86% as singletons. The sample consisted of peripheral blood. The clonotype comes from a woman aged 45-59 years who had recovered from COVID-19.

CDR3 amino acids: CASSLMSRGNSYEQYF. CDR3 DNA: TGTGCCAGCAGCTTAATGAGTCGGGGAAACTCCTACGAGCAGTACTTC. The rearrangement joins TRBV7-9 to TRBJ2-7; D perhaps matches TRBD2 (5 bases). Looked up from germline, CDR1 is SEHNR and CDR2 is FQNEAQ (reference sequence). This CDR3 has 16 amino acids. V was trimmed by 2 bases and J by 0 bases, leaving 14 bases between them.